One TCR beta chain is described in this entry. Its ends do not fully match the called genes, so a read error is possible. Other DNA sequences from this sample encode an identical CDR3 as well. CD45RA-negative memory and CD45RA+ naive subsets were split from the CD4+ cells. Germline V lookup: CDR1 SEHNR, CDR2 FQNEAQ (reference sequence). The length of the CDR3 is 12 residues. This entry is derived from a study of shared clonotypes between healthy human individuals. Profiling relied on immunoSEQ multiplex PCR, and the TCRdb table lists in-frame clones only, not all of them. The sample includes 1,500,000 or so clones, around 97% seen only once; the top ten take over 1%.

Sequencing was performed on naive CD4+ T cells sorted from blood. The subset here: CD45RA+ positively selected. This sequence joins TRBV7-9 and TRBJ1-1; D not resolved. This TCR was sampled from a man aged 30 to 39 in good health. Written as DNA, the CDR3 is TGTGCCAGCAGTTTAGCCCTCACTGAAGCTTTCTTT. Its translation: CASSLALTEAFF.